This T cell receptor (beta chain) was observed in a study of long-term antiretroviral therapy in people with HIV. General observations from the study: Information on adherence, resistance and therapy changes was unavailable. CDR3 lengths in HIV samples spanned a narrower range than controls.

Version v3.0 of the immunoSEQ assay was performed at survey level. The study targeted about 40,000-55,000 T-cell genomes per sample in sequencing. Only in-frame clones appear in the TCRdb table, and some are missing; sequencing was by immunoSEQ multiplex PCR. The sample lists tens of thousands of clones; approximately 80% were seen once. Note on this clone: Its antigen remains unknown.

At minimum, one pre-ART and two post-ART PBMC samples were obtained from each donor. Germline V gene lookup returns CDR1 ENHRY and CDR2 SYGVKD. The CDR3 covers 13 residues. The ends were cut back, 3 bases at V and 5 bases at J, with 7 bases in the middle. The clonotype comes from a man aged 30-40 years with HIV. Sequencing used unsorted PBMCs, obtained around 4.5 years after starting antiretroviral therapy. This chain connects TRBV10-3 to TRBJ1-4; D is uncertain. In nucleotides, the CDR3 is TGTGCCATCAGTGAACGGATAAATGAAAAACTGTTTTTT. Protein: CAISERINEKLFF.